Listed here is a single TCR beta chain. No antigen is known for it. Sequencing of the DNA from cultured CD4+ T cells was carried out with the Oncomine TCR Beta short-read assay. TCRdb reprocessed the PCR reads with MiXCR, giving one entry per CDR3 protein. This repertoire shows thousands of distinct CDR3 sequences, approximately 52% found once; its top ten account for about 20%. J gave up 9 bases and V 5 bases, and 7 bases lay outside the gene matches. The CDR3 extends over 13 amino acids. Per germline, CDR1 SGHTA and CDR2 FQGNSA. Noted treatment: 10-day PBMC culture with coronavirus spike peptide pools or control peptides (ViraFEST assay). ViraFEST grew antigen-specific T cells using peptide pools, then sequenced TCRs. This entry belongs to a study of vaccination and CD4 T cells after COVID-19. Study background: Convalescent patients gave post-COVID blood a median about 100 days post-diagnosis, range 35 to 161. Findings of the study overall: Convalescent patients' median share of reactive clones seen only post-vaccination was more than 65%. Spike mono-reactivity was shown by 304 of 307 vaccine-specific clones in convalescent patients.

The rearrangement joins TRBV7-2 to TRBJ1-5, with TRBD1 matching over 7 bases. Sequencing was done on a sample of CD4+ T cells from blood, cultured in vitro. The sequence was obtained from a human donor who had recovered from COVID-19. CDR3 nucleotides: TGTGCCAGCAGCCAAGGACAGGAGAGGCCCCAGCATTTT. It specifies CASSQGQERPQHF.